The 18 T cell receptor beta chains in this list originate from one sample, sequenced in a study of T cell changes during pregnancy in multiple sclerosis. Repertoires were generated with immunoSEQ multiplex PCR, while TCRdb's copy carries only in-frame clones and drops some. The table has 100,000 or so clones, more than 90% seen once; the top ten hold around 3.1%. The sequences come from peripheral blood, collected in the second trimester of pregnancy. These receptors all come from a female donor with multiple sclerosis, enrolled in a pregnancy study.

This clone was counted a single time. V gene TRBV5-8 combines with J gene TRBJ2-3, with 10 positions matching TRBD1. CDR1 is SGHTS and CDR2 is YDEGEE in the germline V gene. The J segment lost 3 bases and the V segment lost 6 bases, leaving 7 bases of the junction unmatched. This CDR3 is 15 amino acids long. The CDR3 reads CASNIGQGETDTQYF. The CDR3 DNA reads TGTGCCAGCAACATCGGACAGGGGGAGACAGATACGCAGTATTTT.

V is TRBV6-1 and J is TRBJ2-7; 7 nucleotides agree with TRBD2. This CDR3 region has 15 residues. With 0 bases clipped from V and 3 bases from J, the junction kept 5 bases outside the gene matches. Germline V CDR1 and CDR2: MNHNS, SASEGT. The CDR3 protein is CASSEAWGGDYEQYF. The DNA of the CDR3 is TGTGCCAGCAGTGAAGCGTGGGGAGGGGACTACGAGCAGTACTTC.

This chain uses TRBV2 with TRBJ2-7; 8 nucleotides align to TRBD1. This CDR3 region has 15 residues. J was trimmed by 0 bases and V by 4 bases; bases with no gene match: 5. Germline lookup yields CDR1 SNHLY and CDR2 FYNNEI. The CDR3 loop is CASSGDRIRSYEQYF. DNA of the CDR3: TGTGCCAGCAGTGGGGACAGGATCCGCTCCTACGAGCAGTACTTC. The whole variable domain, filled in from reference TRBV2 and TRBJ2-7, reads EPEVTQTPSHQVTQMGQEVILRCVPISNHLYFYWYRQILGQKVEFLVSFYNNEISEKSEIFDDQFSVERPDGSNFTLKIRSTKLEDSAMYFCASSGDRIRSYEQYFGPGTRLTVT.

CDR3 residues: CAIRDSSGNTIYF. CDR3 bases: TGTGCCATCAGGGACAGCTCTGGAAACACCATATATTTT. The chain combines TRBV10-3 with TRBJ1-3; D is perhaps TRBD1 (6 bases). This CDR3 spans 13 amino acids. The V end lost 6 bases, the J end lost 0 bases, and 6 bases lay between the germline ends. The germline gives CDR1 ENHRY, CDR2 SYGVKD.

This chain joins TRBV20-1 and TRBJ1-1, with D possibly being TRBD1 (5 bases). Germline CDR1 is DFQATT and CDR2 is SNEGSKA (reference sequence). This CDR3 is built from 11 residues. Trimming removed 4 bases at V and 6 bases at J, with 9 bases between. CDR3 in amino acids: CSAIGHAEAFF. The CDR3 DNA is TGCAGTGCTATTGGACACGCTGAAGCTTTCTTT.

This sequence joins TRBV15 and TRBJ2-5; 8 nucleotides agree with TRBD1. CDR1 and CDR2 (germline): LNHNV, YYDKDF (reference sequence). V lost 8 bases and J lost 2; bases outside the gene matches: 13. This CDR3 region has 16 residues. CDR3 protein: CATSPRTGPFQETQYF. CDR3 bases: TGTGCCACCTCCCCAAGGACAGGGCCCTTTCAAGAGACCCAGTACTTC.

This clone was found once. The genes are TRBV28 and TRBJ2-7, with 10 bases that match TRBD2. Germline loops: CDR1 MDHEN, CDR2 SYDVKM. J gave up 9 bases and V 6 bases, and 8 bases lay outside the gene matches. The CDR3 loop spans 13 amino acids. The CDR3 DNA is TGTGCCAGCAGCCTAGCGGGGGACCTTGGGCAGTACTTC. It is translated as CASSLAGDLGQYF.

The chain uses TRBV2 and TRBJ2-4; TRBD2 might be the D (5 bases). CDR1 is SNHLY, CDR2 FYNNEI, per germline. The germline V and J ends were trimmed by 2 bases and 9 bases, with 17 bases remaining between them. The CDR3 runs 15 residues. The CDR3 DNA reads as TGTGCCAGCAGTGAATCGTACTCGCGGGTTGGCATTCAGTACTTC. Residues: CASSESYSRVGIQYF.

The V and J genes are TRBV6-5 and TRBJ1-2, with no clear D. The CDR3 runs 14 residues. V dropped 7 bases and J dropped 5 bases, with 17 bases sitting between them. The germline CDR1 and CDR2 sequences are MNHEY and SVGAGI. The CDR3 is CASNLGRAPYGYTF. The DNA of the CDR3 is TGTGCCAGCAATCTAGGGAGGGCGCCATATGGCTACACCTTC.

The J gene is TRBJ2-7, the V gene TRBV19; D possibly corresponds to TRBD2 (6 bases). V gave up 8 bases and J gave up 5 bases, with 13 bases separating them. From germline, CDR1 is LNHDA and CDR2 SQIVND (reference sequence). The CDR3 length is 12 residues. The CDR3 is CASGKTSNEQYF. The CDR3 DNA sequence: TGTGCCAGTGGAAAAACTAGCAACGAGCAGTACTTC.

This clone was seen repeatedly, ten times or more. The CDR3 protein is CASSLNNEQFF. DNA of the CDR3: TGTGCCAGCAGCCTAAACAATGAGCAGTTCTTC. V gene TRBV4-2 combines with J gene TRBJ2-1, with unresolved D. CDR1 is LGHNA, CDR2 YNFKEQ, per germline. The V gene lost 4 bases and the J gene lost 5 bases, with 3 bases spanning the gap. The CDR3 consists of 11 residues.

This rearrangement joins TRBV5-8 to TRBJ2-2; D might be TRBD1 (6 bases). Germline assignment: CDR1 SGHTS and CDR2 YDEGEE. This CDR3 comprises 16 residues. Trimming took off 1 base at V and 3 bases at J, with 13 bases between the two ends. CDR3 in DNA: TGTGCCAGCAGCTTGATTCCAGGGGCCTACACCGGGGAGCTGTTTTTT. Translated, it gives CASSLIPGAYTGELFF. Combining the CDR3 with reference TRBV5-8 and TRBJ2-2 gives the whole variable domain EAGVTQSPTHLIKTRGQQATLRCSPISGHTSVYWYQQALGLGLQFLLWYDEGEERNRGNFPPRFSGRQFPNYSSELNVNALELEDSALYLCASSLIPGAYTGELFFGEGSRLTVL.

The CDR3 sequence is CASSLGGGPYEQYF. CDR3 coding DNA: TGTGCCAGCAGCTTAGGGGGAGGACCCTACGAGCAGTACTTC. V is TRBV7-2 and J is TRBJ2-7; maybe TRBD2 (6 bases). Per the germline V gene, CDR1 is SGHTA and CDR2 is FQGNSA. The length of the CDR3 is 14 residues. V lost 1 base and J lost 2, with 9 bases in between.

This clone was seen a few times. The V gene is TRBV29-1, the J gene TRBJ1-1, with D possibly TRBD1 on 6 matching bases. Trimming cost V 5 bases and J 8 bases, with 15 bases left between them. CDR3 length: 12 residues. Germline CDR1 SQVTM, CDR2 ANQGSEA. The CDR3 loop is CSVWDIPREAFF. CDR3 nucleotides: TGCAGCGTTTGGGACATTCCCCGGGAAGCTTTCTTT.

This chain connects TRBV6-1 to TRBJ1-2, with D unresolved. V was shortened by 4 bases and J by 4 bases, with 19 bases between the two germline ends. This CDR3 is 16 amino acids long. CDR1 and CDR2 from the germline V gene are MNHNS and SASEGT. CDR3 nucleotide sequence: TGTGCCAGCAGTGTTCTGACCGCCAAATCGGGCTATGGCTACACCTTC. It yields the protein CASSVLTAKSGYGYTF.

The rearrangement joins TRBV27 to TRBJ2-7; 7 bases map to TRBD1. Germline values: CDR1 MNHEY, CDR2 SMNVEV (reference sequence). The CDR3 length is 15 residues. V gave up 5 bases and J gave up 1 base; unmatched junction bases: 8. For the CDR3, the DNA is TGTGCCAGCAGTACTTCAGGGGGTAGGTCCTACGAGCAGTACTTC. As protein: CASSTSGGRSYEQYF.

The chain combines TRBV7-9 with TRBJ2-1; 7 nucleotides match TRBD2. Germline CDR1 is SEHNR and CDR2 is FQNEAQ (reference sequence). The CDR3 has 14 residues. J gave up 6 bases and V 5 bases, and 7 bases lay outside the gene matches. Here the CDR3 reads CASSLGLGGNEQFF. The CDR3 region has the DNA TGTGCCAGCAGCCTAGGACTAGGAGGCAATGAGCAGTTCTTC.

The rearrangement joins TRBV7-2 to TRBJ2-3; 13 bases fit TRBD2. The CDR3 length is 17 residues. The V gene's germline CDR1 is SGHTA and CDR2 FQGNSA. Trimming at V came to 5 bases and at J to 6 bases, leaving 11 bases not matched to a gene. CDR3 loop: CASSPLIGGLAGDTQYF. The CDR3 nucleotides are TGTGCCAGCAGCCCCTTGATTGGGGGACTAGCGGGGGATACGCAGTATTTT.